This record looks at one T cell receptor (beta chain) sequence and its context. V dropped 0 bases and J dropped 4; count of bases not matched to a gene: 12. The CDR3 has 18 residues. Germline V lookup: CDR1 SGHDT, CDR2 YYEEEE. This sample was taken from a study of cytomegalovirus exposure and HLA in healthy donors. The study ran its PCR with 60 Vbeta and 13 Jbeta primers. Sequencing was performed with immunoSEQ multiplex PCR; in TCRdb, only in-frame clones are kept and a portion is missing. Here the sample spans roughly 200,000 clones, 80% to 90% being singletons. This chain joins TRBV5-6 and TRBJ2-7; 11 nucleotides agree with TRBD1. This TCR was recovered from a man aged 25-45 years in good health and CMV-seronegative. The material sequenced was PBMCs. The CDR3 nucleotides read TGTGCCAGCAGCTTGGTCACAAACCCGGGACAGGGGGGGTACGAGCAGTACTTC. This encodes CASSLVTNPGQGGYEQYF.